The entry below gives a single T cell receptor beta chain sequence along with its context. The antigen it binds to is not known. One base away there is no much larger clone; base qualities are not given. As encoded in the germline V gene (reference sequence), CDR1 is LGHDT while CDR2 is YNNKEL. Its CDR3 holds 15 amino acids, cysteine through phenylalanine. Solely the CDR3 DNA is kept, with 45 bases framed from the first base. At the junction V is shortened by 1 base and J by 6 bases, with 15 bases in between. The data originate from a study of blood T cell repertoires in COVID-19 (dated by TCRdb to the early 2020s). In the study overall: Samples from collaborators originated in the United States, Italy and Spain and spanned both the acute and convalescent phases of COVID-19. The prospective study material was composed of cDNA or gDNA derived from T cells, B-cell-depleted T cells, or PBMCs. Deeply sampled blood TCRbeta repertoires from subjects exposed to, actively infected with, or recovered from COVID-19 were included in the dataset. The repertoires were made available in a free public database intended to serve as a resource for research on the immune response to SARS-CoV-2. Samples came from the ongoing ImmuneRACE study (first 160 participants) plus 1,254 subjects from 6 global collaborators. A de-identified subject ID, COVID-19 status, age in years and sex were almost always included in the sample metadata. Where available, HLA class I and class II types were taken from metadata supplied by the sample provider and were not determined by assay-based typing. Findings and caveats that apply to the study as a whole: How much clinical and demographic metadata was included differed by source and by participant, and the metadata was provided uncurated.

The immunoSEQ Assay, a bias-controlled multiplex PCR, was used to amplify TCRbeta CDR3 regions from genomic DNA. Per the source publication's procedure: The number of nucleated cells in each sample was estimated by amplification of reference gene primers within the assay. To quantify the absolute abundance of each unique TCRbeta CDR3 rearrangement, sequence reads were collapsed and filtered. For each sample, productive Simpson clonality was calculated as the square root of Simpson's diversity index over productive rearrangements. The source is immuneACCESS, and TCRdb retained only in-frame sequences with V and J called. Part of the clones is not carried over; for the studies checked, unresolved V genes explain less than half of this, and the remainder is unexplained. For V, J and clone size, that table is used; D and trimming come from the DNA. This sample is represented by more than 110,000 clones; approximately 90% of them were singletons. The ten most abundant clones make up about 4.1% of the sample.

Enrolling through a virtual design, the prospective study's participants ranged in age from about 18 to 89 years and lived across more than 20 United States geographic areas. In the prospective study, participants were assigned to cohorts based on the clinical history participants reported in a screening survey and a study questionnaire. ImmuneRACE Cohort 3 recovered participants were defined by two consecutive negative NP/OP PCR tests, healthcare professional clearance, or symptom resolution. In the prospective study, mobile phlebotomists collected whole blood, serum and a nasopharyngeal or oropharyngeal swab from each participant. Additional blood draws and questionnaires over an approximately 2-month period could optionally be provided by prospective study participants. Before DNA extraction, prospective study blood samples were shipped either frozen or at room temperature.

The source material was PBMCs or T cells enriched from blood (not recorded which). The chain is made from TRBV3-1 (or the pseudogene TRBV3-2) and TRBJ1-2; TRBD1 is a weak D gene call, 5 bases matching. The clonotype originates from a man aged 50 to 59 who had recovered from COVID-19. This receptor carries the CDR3 CASSQAGGVGDGYTF. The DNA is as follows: TGTGCCAGCAGCCAAGCCGGGGGGGTAGGAGATGGCTACACCTTC.